This note documents a single T cell receptor (beta chain) sequence. In the authors' methods: By means of reference gene primer amplification, nucleated cell counts were estimated. TCRdb's copy holds only in-frame clones and misses some; the assay was immunoSEQ multiplex PCR. The V and J calls and the clone size are those of that table, but D and trimming were determined from the DNA. The repertoire includes around 250,000 clones, 80% to 85% of them detected once, and roughly 3.2% sits in the top ten. Per the germline V gene, CDR1 is LGHDT and CDR2 is YNNKEL (reference sequence). The CDR3 is made up of 14 amino acids. Trimming stripped 2 bases from V and 2 bases from J, with 8 bases between. These data are taken from a study of blood T cell repertoires in COVID-19. Looking at the study overall: Both acute and convalescent COVID-19 samples were obtained from the United States, Italy and Spain. The analysed material was cDNA or gDNA that came from T cells, B-cell-depleted T cells, or PBMCs.

The chain uses TRBV3-1 (or the pseudogene TRBV3-2) and TRBJ2-3; D is unresolved. What was sequenced was peripheral blood. The clonotype comes from a woman under 30 with acute or convalescent COVID-19. CDR3 protein: CASSQTFSTDTQYF. The CDR3 DNA sequence: TGTGCCAGCAGCCAAACTTTTTCCACAGATACGCAGTATTTT.